This record covers a single TCR beta chain. Its specificity is unknown. Extracted RNA was reverse transcribed, and the resulting cDNA served as sequencing template. This table comes from immunoSEQ multiplex PCR, and its TCRdb copy is limited to in-frame clones, with some not included. The sample holds 150,000 or so clones, more than 45% seen once. This sample was taken from a study of CD8+ T cells in alopecia areata. Study in general: Tofacitinib lasted 6 to 18 months, then 6 months off drug.

Individuals with alopecia areata gave both lesional scalp punch biopsies and peripheral blood for collection. In germline, CDR1 is LNHNV, CDR2 YYDKDF (reference sequence). V shed 0 bases, J shed 8 bases, and the junction held 5 bases outside the gene matches. CDR3 length: 15 residues. Study results and caveats: When scalp samples are sequenced, resident alphabeta T cells of normal skin are also captured.

This receptor was obtained from a human donor with alopecia areata. The sample consisted of CD4+ T cells sorted from blood. V and J are TRBV15 and TRBJ1-2; TRBD1 matches 11 bases. CDR3 sequence (DNA): TGTGCCACCAGCAGAGATTCGGGGACAGGGGGAGGCTACACCTTC. Translated, it gives CATSRDSGTGGGYTF.